This T cell receptor beta chain emerged from a study of cytomegalovirus exposure and HLA in healthy donors. In its sample, this clone was seen once. No antigen is known for it. The PCR employed 60 Vbeta primers together with 13 Jbeta primers. Method: immunoSEQ multiplex PCR; TCRdb's copy keeps in-frame clones and lacks some. The sample holds 150,000 to 200,000 clones; about 85% are singletons and the top ten take 1.5% to 2%. CDR1 MNHEY and CDR2 SVGAGI come from the germline V gene. The CDR3 is made up of 15 amino acids. J lost 4 bases, V lost 6 bases, and 11 bases had no gene match. Study results and limitations: The productive fraction for most TCR beta V segments was about 87% or about 30% in an earlier analysis.

The chain employs TRBV6-5 and TRBJ1-2; 7 bases align to TRBD1. Sequenced input: PBMCs. The clonotype originates from a woman between 50 and 59 years old in good health and CMV-seronegative. This CDR3 is CASRTHRGMGYGYTF. The DNA of the CDR3 is TGTGCCAGCAGGACCCACAGGGGAATGGGCTATGGCTACACCTTC.